This record looks at one T cell receptor (beta chain) sequence and its context. Mismatch with germline at one junction end may stem from a read error. The data belong to a study of metastatic and nonmetastatic thyroid tumors. Study summary: Comparative analysis of repertoires was undertaken across blood and tumor or nodule tissue obtained from malignant and benign thyroid patients.

Authors' data handling: Differences in CDR3 between clinicopathological groups were drawn on to build a classifier intended to discriminate distant-metastatic papillary thyroid cancer patients. TCRdb re-called the PCR reads via MiXCR. These V and J calls derive from TCRdb rather than the authors' analysis. Among 4,000 to 5,500 clones, more than 20% were seen once, and the ten largest hold around 21%. Until they underwent thyroid surgery, no patient had received any treatment. Per germline, CDR1 SGHAT and CDR2 FQDESV (reference sequence). CDR3 length equals 17 residues. V usage is TRBV11-1 and J usage is TRBJ2-3, with D possibly called TRBD1 or TRBD2 (6 bases each). The clonotype comes from a male donor with papillary thyroid cancer or a benign thyroid nodule (not recorded which). Some clones in this sample may be carry-over from other donors' samples. Sequencing was done on a sample of tumor tissue. The CDR3 sequence: CTSSLAWTGASTDTQYF. CDR3 nucleotide sequence: TGTACCAGCAGCTTAGCGTGGACGGGGGCTAGCACAGATACGCAGTATTTT.